The 5 T cell receptor beta chains below were found in one sample sequenced in a study of PD-L1 blockade in urothelial cancer. Regarding time point: pretreatment peripheral blood. The table came from immunoSEQ multiplex PCR; TCRdb's copy has only in-frame clones and leaves some out. The sample carries under 70,000 clones, over 75% recorded once. Source: PBMCs, taken around atezolizumab (anti-PD-L1) treatment. These receptors were collected from a man between 65 and 79 years old with urothelial cancer.

J is TRBJ2-1 and V is TRBV7-9; maybe TRBD1 (5 bases). The V and J ends lost 5 bases and 5 bases respectively, with 13 bases between them. In germline, CDR1 is SEHNR, CDR2 FQNEAQ (reference sequence). The CDR3 is 14 residues long. The CDR3 sequence is CASSRQPRDNEQFF. Here the CDR3 DNA reads TGTGCCAGCAGCCGTCAGCCCAGGGACAATGAGCAGTTCTTC.

The rearrangement uses TRBV5-1 and TRBJ2-1; 9 bases align to TRBD2. CDR1 and CDR2 from the germline V gene are SGHRS and YFSETQ. V dropped 2 bases and J dropped 2; count of bases not matched to a gene: 8. The CDR3 spans 17 residues. This chain's CDR3 is CASSFGPSGMTYNEQFF. CDR3 nucleotides: TGCGCCAGCAGCTTTGGCCCTAGCGGGATGACCTACAATGAGCAGTTCTTC.

This clone was seen only once. The J gene is TRBJ1-1, the V gene TRBV15; 7 bases line up with TRBD1. This CDR3 is built from 15 residues. Germline CDR1 and CDR2: LNHNV and YYDKDF (reference sequence). J was trimmed by 4 bases and V by 2 bases; bases with no gene match: 7. The CDR3 loop is CATSRPDRRATEAFF. The CDR3 coding sequence is TGTGCCACCAGCAGACCGGACAGGCGAGCCACTGAAGCTTTCTTT.

CDR3 loop: CATSTDREGVFNEQFF. The DNA of the CDR3 is TGTGCCACCAGCACGGACAGAGAGGGGGTGTTCAATGAGCAGTTCTTC. The V gene is TRBV15, the J gene TRBJ2-1, with a weak D call TRBD1 (6 bases). Germline CDR1 reads LNHNV; CDR2 reads YYDKDF (reference sequence). The V gene lost 4 bases and the J gene lost 6 bases, with 19 bases spanning the gap. The length of the CDR3 is 16 residues.

Points on this clone: Different DNA sequences within this sample yield the same CDR3. This CDR3 is CASSQGLADQETQYF. CDR3 DNA: TGTGCCAGCAGCCAAGGACTAGCCGATCAAGAGACCCAGTACTTC. J is TRBJ2-5 and V is TRBV4-2, with 7 bases fitting TRBD2. CDR1 and CDR2 (germline): LGHNA, YNFKEQ. The CDR3 sequence is 15 residues long. Losses at the gene ends were 1 base for V and 2 bases for J; bases not matched to a gene: 4.